Listed below are T cell receptor beta chains from one sample, sequenced in a study of control samples from healthy donors and cancer patients. Data came from immunoSEQ multiplex PCR; TCRdb stores just in-frame clones and leaves some out. The sample holds tens of thousands of clones, roughly 93% seen once. Sequencing was carried out using PBMCs. These receptors all stem from a woman in her forties with lung cancer. CDR3s include the opening cysteine and the closing phenylalanine or tryptophan. The D gene is left open where the match is weak. Clone size is shown for a subset of rows, as once, few, many or a class of expanded clone.

TRBV27	NA	TRBJ1-2	NA	TGTGCCAGCAGTAGAACAACGAACTATGGCTACACCTTC	CASSRTTNYGYTF
TRBV9	NA	TRBJ1-4	NA	TGTGCCAGCAGCGGGGTGGATACAACTAATGAAAAACTGTTTTTT	CASSGVDTTNEKLFF
TRBV7-9	NA	TRBJ2-1	NA	TGTGCCAGCAGCTTAGTGGTTAGCGGCTACAATGAGCAGTTCTTC	CASSLVVSGYNEQFF
TRBV12-3/TRBV12-4	NA	TRBJ1-2	NA	TGTGCCAGCAGTAAGGGGGTTAGCTACACCTTC	CASSKGVSYTF
TRBV9	few	TRBJ1-6	NA	TGTGCCAGCAGCGTAGGGGTTTCAGACAATTCACCCCTCCACTTT	CASSVGVSDNSPLHF
TRBV7-8	NA	TRBJ1-1	NA	TGTGCCAGCAGCCCACAGTTTAACACTGAAGCTTTCTTT	CASSPQFNTEAFF
TRBV6-4	NA	TRBJ1-2	TRBD1	TGTGCCAGCAGTCTTACAGACAGGGAAGGCGGCTACACCTTC	CASSLTDREGGYTF
TRBV29-1	NA	TRBJ2-2	NA	TGCAGCGTTGATACGGGGGGGGAGCTGTTTTTT	CSVDTGGELFF
TRBV19	NA	TRBJ2-7	TRBD2	TGTGCCAGTAGCATTAGCGGGGGGCCGCCCTACGAGCAGTACTTC	CASSISGGPPYEQYF
TRBV27	NA	TRBJ2-5	TRBD1	TGTGCCAGCAGTTTGGGCAGGGGGCGCTTGGAGACCCAGTACTTC	CASSLGRGRLETQYF
TRBV4-2	few	TRBJ1-5	TRBD1	TGTGCCAGCAGCCAAGCCACAGGGGGAGGTCAGCCCCAGCATTTT	CASSQATGGGQPQHF
TRBV9	NA	TRBJ1-1	NA	TGTGCCAGCAGCTTGGGCAGGGAGGGCACTGAAGCTTTCTTT	CASSLGREGTEAFF
TRBV30	NA	TRBJ1-4	TRBD1	TGTGCCTGCGTTCGACCGGACAGGAATAATGAAAAACTGTTTTTT	CACVRPDRNNEKLFF
TRBV7-7	NA	TRBJ2-3	NA	TGTGCTAGCAGCTCTGGCGAAGGCCGGGGCACAGATACGCAGTATTTT	CASSSGEGRGTDTQYF
TRBV19	once	TRBJ1-2	NA	TGTGCCAGTACCCGCGGGGGCCGACTCAACTATGGCTACACCTTC	CASTRGGRLNYGYTF
TRBV4-1	once	TRBJ1-2	TRBD1	TGCGCCAGCAGCCATCCAGGGACAGCCTATGGCTACACCTTC	CASSHPGTAYGYTF
TRBV28	once	TRBJ2-1	NA	TGTGCCAGCAGTTTACCCTCCTTAGGTGGCTCCTACAATGAGCAGTTCTTC	CASSLPSLGGSYNEQFF
TRBV6-5	NA	TRBJ2-2	NA	TGTGCCAGCAGTTACTTTTCGACAGGGAACACCGGGGAGCTGTTTTTT	CASSYFSTGNTGELFF
TRBV4-2	few	TRBJ2-7	NA	TGTGCCAGCAGCCAAGATGTACAGGGAGGCGAGCAGTACTTC	CASSQDVQGGEQYF
TRBV5-5	few	TRBJ1-5	TRBD1	TGTGCCAGCAGCTCGTCCGGGACAGGGGTCGGACAGCCCCAGCATTTT	CASSSSGTGVGQPQHF
TRBV27	NA	TRBJ1-4	NA	TGTGCCAGCAGTCACCAGACGAAACAAAAACTGTTTTTT	CASSHQTKQKLFF
TRBV6-6	NA	TRBJ1-4	TRBD1	TGTGCCAGCAGCCGGATACGAGACAGGGGTTTCGAAAAACTGTTTTTT	CASSRIRDRGFEKLFF
TRBV5-8	NA	TRBJ1-5	NA	TGTGCCAGCAGCTTGGATAGCAATCAGCCCCAGCATTTT	CASSLDSNQPQHF
TRBV27	NA	TRBJ1-5	TRBD1	TGTGCCAGCAGTTTATCTCCCCAGGGGGCTTTTCAGCCCCAGCATTTT	CASSLSPQGAFQPQHF
TRBV11-3	NA	TRBJ2-6	NA	TGTGCCAGCAGCCCTTGGAGCTCTGGGGCCAACGTCCTGACTTTC	CASSPWSSGANVLTF
TRBV6-5	NA	TRBJ2-1	TRBD1	TGTGCCAGTCGTGGGACAGGGGACCAGGAGCAGTTCTTC	CASRGTGDQEQFF
TRBV6-5	NA	TRBJ2-1	NA	TGTGCCAGCACCTGGGACCGCACTGAGAATGAGCAGTTCTTC	CASTWDRTENEQFF
TRBV5-6	NA	TRBJ1-2	NA	TGTGCCAGCAGCGAGAACTCTAACTATGGCTACACCTTC	CASSENSNYGYTF
TRBV5-1	NA	TRBJ2-3	TRBD2	TGCGCCAGCAGCTTGGAGGCTAGCGGGGGGCCGGGGTATTTT	CASSLEASGGPGYF
TRBV24-1	NA	TRBJ2-4	TRBD1	TGTGCCACCAGTGACACGGGACAGGGGAAAAACATTCAGTACTTC	CATSDTGQGKNIQYF
TRBV7-9	NA	TRBJ2-7	NA	TGTGCCAGCAGCTTAGCGCGGGGAGTGGGCGAGCAGTACTTC	CASSLARGVGEQYF
TRBV5-4	NA	TRBJ1-5	NA	TGTGCCAGCAGCTATTCCTACTCGGGGAATAGCAATCAGCCCCAGCATTTT	CASSYSYSGNSNQPQHF
TRBV10-3	NA	TRBJ1-3	NA	TGTGCCATCAGTGGGGGAAGGGGGGGCTCTGGAAACACCATATATTTT	CAISGGRGGSGNTIYF
TRBV7-7	once	TRBJ2-1	NA	TGTGCTAGCAGCTTAAAGGACAGACACAATGAGCAGTTCTTC	CASSLKDRHNEQFF
TRBV5-6	NA	TRBJ1-2	NA	TGTGCCAGCAGCTTGGTTAACTATGGCTACACCTTC	CASSLVNYGYTF
TRBV5-1	NA	TRBJ2-1	NA	TGCGCCAGCAGCTTGGTATCGGGGAATGAGCAGTTCTTC	CASSLVSGNEQFF
TRBV11-2	NA	TRBJ1-3	NA	TGTGCCAGCAGCTTATACTCTGGAAACACCATATATTTT	CASSLYSGNTIYF
TRBV29-1	NA	TRBJ1-1	TRBD1	TGCAGCGTGGGACAGGGGGGGAACACTGAAGCTTTCTTT	CSVGQGGNTEAFF
TRBV5-1	NA	TRBJ1-2	TRBD1	TGCGCCAGCAGAGACCGGGACAGAGGCTATGGCTACACCTTC	CASRDRDRGYGYTF
TRBV5-1	NA	TRBJ2-1	NA	TGCGCCAGCAGCGCTGACATATACAATGAGCAGTTCTTC	CASSADIYNEQFF
TRBV15	NA	TRBJ1-5	TRBD1	TGTGCCACCAGCGTCGACAGGGGCGGCAATCAGCCCCAGCATTTT	CATSVDRGGNQPQHF
TRBV5-4	NA	TRBJ2-7	TRBD2	TGTGCCAGCAGCTTTCCCACTAGCGGGGGTGCCTACGAGCAGTACTTC	CASSFPTSGGAYEQYF
TRBV30	NA	TRBJ2-7	NA	TGTGCCTGGAGTTTTTTGGGGTACGAGCAGTACTTC	CAWSFLGYEQYF
TRBV18	once	TRBJ1-1	TRBD1	TGTGCCAGCTTAACAGGGGAGGCCCCTGAAGCTTTCTTT	CASLTGEAPEAFF
TRBV6-6	NA	TRBJ1-2	NA	TGTGCCAGCAGTTACTCAGATCGGGGCTACACCTTC	CASSYSDRGYTF
TRBV5-8	NA	TRBJ1-1	NA	TGTGCCAGCAGCTTGGGAGGGGCCCCAGCTGAAGCTTTCTTT	CASSLGGAPAEAFF
TRBV3-1/TRBV3-2	NA	TRBJ1-2	NA	TGTGCCAGCAGCCAAGGGACCGACCCGTCTTATGGCTACACCTTC	CASSQGTDPSYGYTF
TRBV6-1	NA	TRBJ1-3	NA	TGTGCCAGCAGTGAAGGGGACGTTCCTTCTGGAAACACCATATATTTT	CASSEGDVPSGNTIYF
TRBV6-5	NA	TRBJ2-5	TRBD2	TGTGCCAGCAGTCCTGGGACTAGCGGGGTGACTACCCAGTACTTC	CASSPGTSGVTTQYF
TRBV2	NA	TRBJ2-7	NA	TGTGCCAGCACTACGGACCTAGCGATGAATTCCTACGAGCAGTACTTC	CASTTDLAMNSYEQYF
TRBV28	NA	TRBJ1-2	NA	TGTGCCAGCAGTCCTCGAACTACGATCTATAACTATGGCTACACCTTC	CASSPRTTIYNYGYTF
TRBV5-1	once	TRBJ2-1	NA	TGCGCCAGCAGCTTGGTCGGATACGAGCAGTTCTTC	CASSLVGYEQFF
TRBV5-6	NA	TRBJ1-2	NA	TGTGCCAGCAGCTTGGACAGGGCCAGGGCCAAGGGTCCTAACTATGGCTACACCTTC	CASSLDRARAKGPNYGYTF
TRBV5-1	NA	TRBJ2-7	TRBD1	TGCGCCAGCAGCGTATCTGGGACAGCTGAATCCTACGAGCAGTACTTC	CASSVSGTAESYEQYF
TRBV7-9	NA	TRBJ1-6	NA	TGTGCCAGCAGCCGCCTAGGCGGTGATTCACCCCTCCACTTT	CASSRLGGDSPLHF
TRBV16	NA	TRBJ2-7	NA	TGTGCCAGCAGCCGACGGGGAGGCCTGGCCTACGAGCAGTACTTC	CASSRRGGLAYEQYF
TRBV7-9	NA	TRBJ1-1	TRBD1	TGTGCCAGCAGCTTAGAGGGGGAGGGGGCTCGCACTGAAGCTTTCTTT	CASSLEGEGARTEAFF
TRBV7-2	NA	TRBJ1-3	NA	TGTGCCAGCAGCTTAGCAGGGCGAGGAAACACCATATATTTT	CASSLAGRGNTIYF
TRBV5-1	once	TRBJ2-1	TRBD1	TGCGCCAGCAGCTTGGAAGGGACAGGGTTGTGGGATGAGCAGTTCTTC	CASSLEGTGLWDEQFF
TRBV29-1	NA	TRBJ2-5	NA	TGCAGCGTAAGGAGCCGGGGGGGACAGCGGTTTCGAGAGACCCAGTACTTC	CSVRSRGGQRFRETQYF